Listed here are 21 T cell receptor beta chains from one sample, sequenced in a study (dated by TCRdb to between 2014 and 2017). Libraries were prepared through 5' RACE. Sequencing was carried out with an Illumina MiSeq. The public reads were run again by TCRdb, first through fastp at Q25 and then through MiXCR, and only productive beta chains were kept. One record per CDR3 amino acid sequence lists the most common genes and DNA. The sample table lists some 62,000 distinct CDR3 sequences, about 31% of them with a count of one. About 2.3% of the sample lies in the top ten. The sequenced sample was tumor-infiltrating naive CD4+ T cells sorted from the breast tumor. Reading the label with the study, this specimen's cell subset or site is: naive CD4+ T cells, CD4+CD45RA+CD25-. These TCRs come from a female donor with breast cancer.

This clonotype was picked up many times. The chain carries TRBV9 and TRBJ1-3; D unclear. The CDR3 runs to 14 residues. Germline CDR1 reads SGDLS; CDR2 reads YYNGEE. Trimming removed 0 bases from V and 6 bases from J, with 10 bases in between. CDR3 sequence reads: CASSVGNRANTIYF. In DNA form, the CDR3 reads TGTGCCAGCAGCGTAGGTAACCGTGCAAACACCATATATTTT.

This clonotype appeared a few times. Here the CDR3 DNA reads TGTGCCAGCAGCTTAGGTCCTACAGGGTATGGGTTCTTC. Protein: CASSLGPTGYGFF. The chain recombines TRBV7-2 with TRBJ2-1, with a weak D call TRBD1 (6 bases). This CDR3 is built from 13 residues. V lost 1 base, J lost 15 bases, and 16 bases lay in between. Germline values: CDR1 SGHTA, CDR2 FQGNSA. The variable domain in full, with the rest retrieved from reference TRBV7-2 and TRBJ2-1, is GAGVSQSPSNKVTEKGKDVELRCDPISGHTALYWYRQSLGQGLEFLIYFQGNSAPDKSGLPSDRFSAERTGGSVSTLTIQRTQQEDSAVYLCASSLGPTGYGFFGPGTRLTVL.

The chain is built from TRBV20-1 and TRBJ1-5; the match to TRBD1 covers 8 bases. This CDR3 contains 15 residues. Looked up from germline, CDR1 is DFQATT and CDR2 is SNEGSKA (reference sequence). V trimming: 1 base; J trimming: 2 bases; junction bases outside the gene matches: 4. The CDR3 nucleotides are TGCAGTGCTAGAGCACCGGGACAGGGCAATCAGCCCCAGCATTTT. Residues: CSARAPGQGNQPQHF.

This clonotype occurred a few times. The chain has TRBV10-3 and TRBJ1-1; no clear D gene. V lost 4 bases and J 2 bases, leaving 11 bases between the germline ends. The germline V gene encodes CDR1 ENHRY and CDR2 SYGVKD. This CDR3 has 14 amino acids. The CDR3 coding sequence is TGTGCCATCAGTGGGGCGAAGGGTAACACTGAAGCTTTCTTT. Translating gives CAISGAKGNTEAFF.

The V gene is TRBV20-1, the J gene TRBJ2-3; D gene ambiguous. Germline assignment: CDR1 DFQATT and CDR2 SNEGSKA (reference sequence). Deletions cut 7 bases from V and 2 bases from J, with 16 bases between. The length of the CDR3 is 14 residues. DNA for the CDR3: TGCAGTGTCTCACCAATACCGTACACAGATACGCAGTATTTT. Translated: CSVSPIPYTDTQYF.

This clonotype appeared many times. The genes are TRBV11-2 and TRBJ2-5, with 7 bases that match TRBD1. The CDR3 sequence is 14 residues long. V trimming: 6 bases; J trimming: 6 bases; junction bases outside the gene matches: 10. The germline gives CDR1 SGHAT, CDR2 FQNNGV. In nucleotides, the CDR3 is TGTGCCAGCAGTTCCGACAGGGCGGTGCAGACCCAGTACTTC. Encoded protein: CASSSDRAVQTQYF.

This clonotype was counted ten times or more. The CDR3 region is CASSLDGSYGYTF. The CDR3 nucleotides read TGCGCCAGCAGCTTGGACGGCAGCTATGGCTACACCTTC. J is TRBJ1-2 and V is TRBV5-1; unclear D gene. CDR3 length: 13 residues. V gave up 0 bases and J gave up 4 bases, with 7 bases separating them. Per germline, CDR1 SGHRS and CDR2 YFSETQ.

This clonotype was counted only a few times. This rearrangement joins TRBV7-3 to TRBJ1-1, with D perhaps TRBD1 (5 bases). Between the trimmed V and J ends, which lost 5 bases and 5 bases, there was a span of 12 bases. Germline loops: CDR1 SGHTA, CDR2 FQGTGA. The CDR3 has 13 residues. The CDR3 DNA is TGTGCCAGCAGCCCGGGGGGAATTACTGAAGCTTTCTTT. It is translated as CASSPGGITEAFF.

The sample holds many counts of this clonotype. The chain couples TRBV18 to TRBJ2-5, with D unresolved. Trimming stripped 3 bases from V and 5 bases from J, with 13 bases between. The germline gives CDR1 KGHSH, CDR2 LQKENI. This CDR3 has 14 amino acids. The chain's CDR3 is CASSPGMWQETQYF. The CDR3 bases are TGTGCCAGCTCACCGGGAATGTGGCAGGAGACCCAGTACTTC.

Only a few counts were recorded for this clonotype. This chain links TRBV4-1 with TRBJ2-3, with D perhaps TRBD2 (6 bases). The CDR3 is 15 residues long. From germline, CDR1 is MGHRA and CDR2 YSYEKL. V gave up 4 bases and J gave up 2 bases, with 13 bases separating them. CDR3 nucleotide sequence: TGCGCCAGCAGCCTGACGGGACTCTCCACAGATACGCAGTATTTT. It encodes CASSLTGLSTDTQYF.

This clonotype was found a few times. The CDR3, as DNA: TGTGCCAGCAGCTCTAGCGGGGGGGCAGGAGATACGCAGTATTTT. Translated, it gives CASSSSGGAGDTQYF. The rearrangement joins TRBV7-3 to TRBJ2-3, with 12 bases lining up with TRBD2. V trimming: 4 bases; J trimming: 5 bases; junction bases outside the gene matches: 4. CDR1 and CDR2 (germline): SGHTA, FQGTGA. This CDR3 is built from 15 residues.

Notes on this clonotype: The CDR3 does not end in the conserved phenylalanine or tryptophan, so this is likely a read error. CDR3 sequence: CASSLGPGSGNTIYY. Written as DNA, the CDR3 is TGCGCCAGCAGCTTGGGGCCAGGGTCTGGAAACACCATATATTAT. This chain links TRBV5-1 with TRBJ1-3; weak D call: TRBD1 (5 bases). Germline CDR1 SGHRS, CDR2 YFSETQ. Trimming took 0 bases from V and 1 from J, leaving 8 bases between them. This CDR3 has 15 amino acids.

A remark on this clonotype: A much larger clone lies one base from this, so it may be a read error. The rearrangement uses TRBV20-1 and TRBJ2-7, with TRBD2 matching 12 bases. CDR3 length equals 14 residues. V trimming: 2 bases; J trimming: 6 bases; junction bases outside the gene matches: 5. CDR1 and CDR2 from the germline V gene are DFQATT and SNEGSKA (reference sequence). CDR3 amino acids: CSARRLAGVGEQYF. CDR3 in DNA: TGCAGTGCTAGACGACTAGCGGGAGTCGGCGAGCAGTACTTC.

The rearrangement joins TRBV7-3 to TRBJ1-2; possibly TRBD1 for D (6 bases). The CDR3 extends over 15 amino acids. Germline loops: CDR1 SGHTA, CDR2 FQGTGA. The V end lost 5 bases, the J end lost 7 bases, and 20 bases lay between the germline ends. DNA for the CDR3: TGTGCCAGCAGCCCTACCCCACAGGGTTCTAGTGGCTACACCTTC. It yields the protein CASSPTPQGSSGYTF.

Concerning this clonotype itself: With a much larger clone just one base away, this may be a read error. V gene TRBV7-6 combines with J gene TRBJ2-7; D unresolved. The CDR3 has 14 amino acids. CDR1 is SGHVS and CDR2 is FNYEAQ in the germline V gene. The CDR3 protein is CASSLRALSHEQYF. The CDR3, as DNA: TGTGCCAGCAGCTTACGCGCGCTCTCCCACGAGCAGTACTTC.

This clonotype was recorded a few times. The chain is built from TRBV5-1 and TRBJ1-1; the match to TRBD1 covers 9 bases. The junction had 7 bases not matched to a gene; V was cut back by 5 bases and J by 2 bases. The germline V gene encodes CDR1 SGHRS and CDR2 YFSETQ. This CDR3 region has 15 residues. CDR3 sequence: CASRSPDRGNTEAFF. The CDR3 DNA reads as TGCGCCAGCAGGTCTCCGGACAGGGGAAACACTGAAGCTTTCTTT.

This clonotype was observed at least ten times. The V call is TRBV20-1, the J call TRBJ2-5; TRBD2 might be the D (6 bases). This CDR3 region has 15 residues. In germline, CDR1 is DFQATT, CDR2 SNEGSKA (reference sequence). The V end was cut by 0 bases, the J end by 2 bases, with 13 bases between. This CDR3 reads CSARDSGRDQETQYF. The CDR3 DNA sequence: TGCAGTGCTAGAGACAGTGGGCGGGATCAAGAGACCCAGTACTTC.

This rearrangement joins TRBV5-1 to TRBJ2-7; 9 nucleotides align to TRBD1. The germline V gene encodes CDR1 SGHRS and CDR2 YFSETQ. The CDR3 has 15 residues. V gave up 3 bases and J gave up 3 bases; unmatched junction bases: 7. This chain's CDR3 is CASSWNADRGYEQYF. CDR3 coding DNA: TGCGCCAGCAGCTGGAATGCGGACAGGGGCTACGAGCAGTACTTC.

The chain employs TRBV6-6 and TRBJ1-1; no clear D. The V gene lost 8 bases and the J gene lost 2 bases, with 12 bases spanning the gap. CDR1 MNHNY and CDR2 SVGAGI come from the germline V gene (reference sequence). CDR3 size: 13 residues. The CDR3 DNA reads TGTGCCAGCCCCCGGATGGTAAACACTGAAGCTTTCTTT. Its translation is CASPRMVNTEAFF.

There are a few counts of this clonotype. The CDR3 here is CASSGVAGGVAETQYF. The CDR3 nucleotides read TGCGCCAGCAGCGGGGTAGCGGGAGGGGTCGCGGAGACCCAGTACTTC. This chain uses TRBV5-1 with TRBJ2-5; 11 positions agree with TRBD2. This CDR3 is built from 16 residues. CDR1 and CDR2 (germline): SGHRS, YFSETQ. V dropped 4 bases and J dropped 5; count of bases not matched to a gene: 10.

The chain carries TRBV7-9 and TRBJ2-7, with TRBD1 matching over 10 bases. There are 17 residues in the CDR3. Trimming at V came to 2 bases and at J to 2 bases, leaving 9 bases not matched to a gene. The germline V gene encodes CDR1 SEHNR and CDR2 FQNEAQ (reference sequence). The CDR3 sequence is CASSLISGTGETYEQYF. CDR3 nucleotides: TGTGCCAGCAGCTTAATCAGTGGGACAGGGGAAACCTACGAGCAGTACTTC.